This T cell receptor (beta chain) was captured in a study of identical twins. With no exceptions, donors were healthy Caucasians. This CDR3 is built from 13 residues. Germline CDR1 is DFQATT and CDR2 is SNEGSKA (reference sequence). Trimming at V came to 5 bases and at J to 5 bases, leaving 7 bases not matched to a gene. TCRdb re-derived calls from the 5' RACE reads in MiXCR, one entry per CDR3 protein. The sample records about 720,000 distinct CDR3 sequences, roughly 20% being singletons. This sample also belongs to another study, concerning T cells expressing NK-cell markers. Per that paper: Among eight sequenced donors, seven carried HCMV seropositivity while one was seronegative. Several experiments employed an anti-gamma-delta TCR antibody to confine sorting to alpha-beta TCR T cells. Six donors had dominant NKG2C+ clonotypes that comprised about 1.0-7.0% of their CD8+ T cells.

The receptor comes from a woman between 18 and 29 years old in good health. V and J are TRBV20-1 and TRBJ1-1; 8 nucleotides match TRBD1. Sequencing input: PBMCs. CDR3 coding DNA: TGCAGTGCTTACGACAGGGGAGGTACTGAAGCTTTCTTT. Its protein product is CSAYDRGGTEAFF.